The next 27 T cell receptor beta chains were all read from a single sample in a study of circulating and synovial CD4+ cells in juvenile arthritis. Assay: immunoSEQ multiplex PCR; the TCRdb copy retains only in-frame clones and omits some. The table shows tens of thousands of clones, with about 95% occurring only once. Sequenced input: CD4+ T cells from blood. Source of these receptors: a human donor with juvenile idiopathic arthritis.

The chain combines TRBV30 with TRBJ1-2; the D gene is possibly TRBD1 (6 bases). With 5 bases removed from V and 6 bases from J, the gap between germline ends came to 13 bases. Germline lookup yields CDR1 GTSNPN and CDR2 SVGIG (reference sequence). This CDR3 has 12 residues. CDR3 nucleotide sequence: TGTGCCTGGGGAAGGGACATCGATGGCTACACCTTC. The encoded protein is CAWGRDIDGYTF.

The chain carries TRBV29-1 and TRBJ2-3; 12 bases line up with TRBD2. The CDR3 runs 17 residues. With 3 bases clipped from V and 4 bases from J, the junction kept 11 bases outside the gene matches. The germline V gene encodes CDR1 SQVTM and CDR2 ANQGSEA. The CDR3 loop reads CSVDPRTSGAGADTQYF. CDR3 nucleotide sequence: TGCAGCGTTGATCCCCGGACTAGCGGGGCGGGGGCAGATACGCAGTATTTT.

The chain couples TRBV5-1 to TRBJ2-1; 10 nucleotides match TRBD2. Looked up from germline, CDR1 is SGHRS and CDR2 is YFSETQ. Losses at the gene ends were 4 bases for V and 10 bases for J; bases not matched to a gene: 11. This CDR3 comprises 15 residues. CDR3 nucleotide sequence: TGCGCCAGCAGCCCCAGGGAGCGGGGGGGCAGGGAGCAGTTCTTC. Its translation is CASSPRERGGREQFF.

The chain recombines TRBV2 with TRBJ2-1; 7 bases are shared with TRBD1. This CDR3 region has 14 residues. Germline CDR1 SNHLY, CDR2 FYNNEI. V gave up 6 bases and J gave up 5 bases; unmatched junction bases: 7. CDR3 nucleotide sequence: TGTGCCAGCAGACTAGACAGGGCTGACAATGAGCAGTTCTTC. Translating it yields CASRLDRADNEQFF.

This clone appeared a single time. The J gene is TRBJ1-5, the V gene TRBV19; 8 bases are a match to TRBD1. The CDR3 extends over 15 amino acids. Germline lookup yields CDR1 LNHDA and CDR2 SQIVND (reference sequence). J was trimmed by 3 bases and V by 7 bases; bases with no gene match: 8. The CDR3 protein is CASKDGQGHNQPQHF. In DNA form, the CDR3 reads TGTGCCAGTAAGGACGGACAGGGACACAATCAGCCCCAGCATTTT.

This sequence joins TRBV28 and TRBJ1-3, with D possibly matching TRBD1 (5 bases). Deletions cut 0 bases from V and 2 bases from J, with 8 bases between. The CDR3 covers 15 residues. From germline, CDR1 is MDHEN and CDR2 SYDVKM. The CDR3 loop reads CASSLWGRAGNTIYF. CDR3 DNA sequence: TGTGCCAGCAGTTTATGGGGCAGGGCTGGAAACACCATATATTTT. Filled out from reference TRBV28 and TRBJ1-3, the complete variable domain reads DVKVTQSSRYLVKRTGEKVFLECVQDMDHENMFWYRQDPGLGLRLIYFSYDVKMKEKGDIPEGYSVSREKKERFSLILESASTNQTSMYLCASSLWGRAGNTIYFGEGSWLTVV.

The rearrangement links TRBV11-2 to TRBJ1-2; 7 nucleotides match TRBD1. J gave up 8 bases and V 10 bases, and 19 bases lay outside the gene matches. The length of the CDR3 is 15 residues. CDR1 and CDR2 from the germline V gene are SGHAT and FQNNGV. CDR3 in amino acids: CATQASAGGKGGYTF. CDR3 DNA sequence: TGTGCCACCCAAGCTTCGGCAGGGGGAAAGGGAGGCTACACCTTC.

The J gene is TRBJ2-2, the V gene TRBV6-6; TRBD2 agrees at 8 bases. V shed 8 bases, J shed 4 bases, and the junction held 6 bases outside the gene matches. CDR3 length: 14 residues. Germline lookup yields CDR1 MNHNY and CDR2 SVGAGI (reference sequence). CDR3 amino acids: CASAGGFITGELFF. For the CDR3, the DNA is TGTGCCAGCGCGGGGGGCTTTATCACCGGGGAGCTGTTTTTT.

The V call is TRBV10-1, the J call TRBJ1-2, with no clear D. This CDR3 region has 13 residues. The V gene's germline CDR1 is WNHNN and CDR2 SYGVQD (reference sequence). Trimming stripped 4 bases from V and 3 bases from J, with 9 bases between. The CDR3 protein is CASSANADYGYTF. DNA for the CDR3: TGCGCCAGCAGTGCTAACGCGGACTATGGCTACACCTTC.

The V and J genes are TRBV29-1 and TRBJ2-4, with 9 bases fitting TRBD1. V lost 2 bases, J lost 2 bases, and 10 bases stayed unmatched. Per the germline V gene, CDR1 is SQVTM and CDR2 is ANQGSEA. The CDR3 is made up of 17 amino acids. DNA of the CDR3: TGCAGCGTTGAATCTCCCCCGGGACAGGGTTCCAAAAACATTCAGTACTTC. This codes for CSVESPPGQGSKNIQYF.

The genes are TRBV6-1 and TRBJ1-2; 8 nucleotides align to TRBD1. Looked up from germline, CDR1 is MNHNS and CDR2 is SASEGT. V was clipped by 2 bases and J by 4 bases; unmatched bases: 3. The CDR3 runs 14 residues. CDR3 DNA: TGTGCCAGCAGTGAAAGACAGGGGCTCTATGGCTACACCTTC. This encodes CASSERQGLYGYTF.

The V gene is TRBV30, the J gene TRBJ2-1; tentatively, D is TRBD2 (6 bases). Trimming removed 6 bases at V and 2 bases at J, with 14 bases between. Germline V gene sequence: CDR1 GTSNPN, CDR2 SVGIG (reference sequence). This CDR3 comprises 14 residues. The CDR3 DNA follows: TGTGCCTGCGTCCGGGGGTTCACCTACAATGAGCAGTTCTTC. This translates into CACVRGFTYNEQFF.

CDR3 nucleotides: TGTGCCAGCACAAAAAACCAGGGGACGGTTGGCTACACCTTC. Protein: CASTKNQGTVGYTF. The chain couples TRBV18 to TRBJ1-2, with D possibly matching TRBD1 (6 bases). Trimming shortened V by 8 bases and J by 7 bases, and 20 bases separated the two germline ends. Germline values: CDR1 KGHSH, CDR2 LQKENI. This CDR3 is 14 amino acids long.

The chain is built from TRBV10-3 and TRBJ2-4; 8 nucleotides line up with TRBD2. The CDR3 consists of 15 residues. J lost 7 bases, V lost 2 bases, and 7 bases had no gene match. The germline gives CDR1 ENHRY, CDR2 SYGVKD. Here the CDR3 reads CAISEGLTSENIQYF. The CDR3 DNA reads as TGTGCCATCAGTGAGGGTCTGACTAGCGAGAACATTCAGTACTTC.

The chain employs TRBV11-1 and TRBJ2-7; D is unclear. The CDR3 consists of 11 residues. The V gene's germline CDR1 is SGHAT and CDR2 FQDESV (reference sequence). V lost 3 bases and J 7 bases, leaving 7 bases between the germline ends. The CDR3 nucleotides are TGTGCCAGCAGCTTTCAACGGGAGCAGTACTTC. The encoded protein is CASSFQREQYF.

The J gene is TRBJ1-6, the V gene TRBV27; TRBD1 agrees at 7 bases. This CDR3 region has 13 residues. CDR1 is MNHEY and CDR2 is SMNVEV in the germline V gene (reference sequence). Germline trimming cut 5 bases from V and 9 bases from J; bases unmatched to any gene: 4. The DNA for the CDR3 is TGTGCCAGCAGTGACAGGGCAGTTTCACCCCTCCACTTT. Translating it yields CASSDRAVSPLHF.

The chain uses TRBV6-1 and TRBJ1-5, with 7 bases identical to TRBD1. The CDR3 spans 14 residues. Germline values: CDR1 MNHNS, CDR2 SASEGT. The V gene end was trimmed by 6 bases and the J gene end by 7 bases; junction bases not matched to a gene: 9. CDR3 in amino acids: CASRPLTQGQPQHF. The CDR3 bases are TGTGCCAGCAGGCCCCTTACACAGGGGCAGCCCCAGCATTTT.

The chain uses TRBV28 and TRBJ2-7, with 7 positions matching TRBD2. J was trimmed by 9 bases and V by 8 bases; bases with no gene match: 10. Germline CDR1 reads MDHEN; CDR2 reads SYDVKM. The CDR3 runs 12 residues. The CDR3 is CASGGERGLQYF. In DNA, the CDR3 is TGTGCCAGCGGGGGGGAGAGAGGGTTGCAGTACTTC.

V gene TRBV19 combines with J gene TRBJ1-5, with 8 bases matching TRBD1. Losses at the gene ends were 4 bases for V and 7 bases for J; bases not matched to a gene: 6. The CDR3 is made up of 14 amino acids. Germline lookup yields CDR1 LNHDA and CDR2 SQIVND (reference sequence). CDR3 nucleotide sequence: TGTGCCAGTAGTAGAGACAGGGGATGGCAGCCCCAGCATTTT. Protein: CASSRDRGWQPQHF.

J is TRBJ2-7 and V is TRBV6-5; 8 bases match TRBD2. This CDR3 spans 15 amino acids. After removal of 0 bases from V and 3 bases from J, the junction contained 4 bases not matched to a gene. Germline CDR1 MNHEY, CDR2 SVGAGI. The CDR3: CASSYSSGSNYEQYF. CDR3 nucleotides: TGTGCCAGCAGTTACTCAAGCGGGAGTAACTACGAGCAGTACTTC.

V and J are TRBV11-1 and TRBJ2-2, with 14 nucleotides matching TRBD2. CDR3 length equals 16 residues. Germline trimming cut 5 bases from V and 10 bases from J; bases unmatched to any gene: 9. In germline, CDR1 is SGHAT, CDR2 FQDESV (reference sequence). CDR3 protein: CASSLRTSGGLEELFF. The DNA for the CDR3 is TGTGCCAGCAGCCTGAGGACTAGCGGGGGGCTGGAGGAGCTGTTTTTT.

The gene calls are TRBV18 and TRBJ2-4; D is uncertain. V was trimmed by 6 bases and J by 15 bases, leaving 18 bases between them. From germline, CDR1 is KGHSH and CDR2 LQKENI. This CDR3 has 12 residues. The CDR3 DNA reads as TGTGCCAGCTCCCCTTTTGGTAAACACCTGTACTTC. Encoded protein: CASSPFGKHLYF.

CDR3 bases: TGCGCCAGCAGCCCGTTGGCGAGCGGGAGTGGTAGTGGGCAGTTCTTC. It codes for CASSPLASGSGSGQFF. The rearrangement uses TRBV5-1 and TRBJ2-1; 8 bases match TRBD2. V lost 4 bases and J lost 12; bases outside the gene matches: 18. The germline CDR1 and CDR2 sequences are SGHRS and YFSETQ. The CDR3 contains 16 residues.

This chain joins TRBV4-3 and TRBJ2-1; 11 bases are a match to TRBD2. CDR1 LGHNA and CDR2 YSLEER come from the germline V gene. With V trimmed by 4 bases and J by 7 bases, 6 bases remained unmatched. The CDR3 is 15 amino acids. In DNA, the CDR3 is TGCGCCAGCAGCCTTATAGCGGGGGGGCTGAATGAGCAGTTCTTC. As protein: CASSLIAGGLNEQFF.

About this clone itself: The germline gene is not matched at one end of the junction; a read error may be the cause. The sample holds other DNA sequences that translate to the same CDR3. The J gene is TRBJ1-6, the V gene TRBV5-1; 7 positions match TRBD1. The germline V gene encodes CDR1 SGHRS and CDR2 YFSETQ. The CDR3 has 16 residues. The CDR3, as DNA: TGCGCCAGCAGCTTGGTTCGGACAGGACAAAATTCCCCCCTCCACTTT. It codes for CASSLVRTGQNSPLHF.

V gene TRBV30 combines with J gene TRBJ1-3, with D possibly TRBD1 on 5 matching bases. Germline V gene sequence: CDR1 GTSNPN, CDR2 SVGIG (reference sequence). The CDR3 sequence is 15 residues long. V was shortened by 3 bases and J by 5 bases, with 17 bases between the two germline ends. The CDR3 bases are TGTGCCTGGAGCCACCCGGGCAGGGATAGAAACACCATATATTTT. Protein: CAWSHPGRDRNTIYF.

The chain combines TRBV29-1 with TRBJ2-2; no firm D call. CDR1 and CDR2 from the germline V gene are SQVTM and ANQGSEA. Trimming removed 6 bases from V and 5 bases from J, with 13 bases in between. The CDR3 covers 13 residues. The CDR3 sequence: CSVAEAATGELFF. In DNA, the CDR3 is TGCAGCGTCGCCGAGGCAGCAACCGGGGAGCTGTTTTTT.